A selection of T cell receptor beta chains follows, all from one sample in a study of T cells in Graves' hyperthyroidism and ophthalmopathy. A single record per CDR3 protein comes from TCRdb applying MiXCR to the multiplex PCR reads. The sample has about 95,000 distinct CDR3 sequences, around 37% seen once. Input material: peripheral blood or thyroid tissue (not recorded which). All receptors derive from a woman aged 25 to 39 with Graves' hyperthyroidism. Each CDR3 is given with its conserved first and last residue. Fields, in order: D gene, clone size, CDR3 length, V gene, J gene, CDR3 protein, CDR3 DNA. D genes are given only for firm matches. Some rows have no size entry. The others give once, few or many, or a class for an expanded clone.

.,many,13,TRBV5-1,TRBJ1-2,CATSEAGYYGYTF,TGCGCCACCAGTGAAGCGGGTTATTATGGCTACACCTTC
.,.,12,TRBV6-5,TRBJ2-2,CASSYRDGELFF,TGTGCCAGCAGTTACCGGGACGGGGAGCTGTTTTTT
.,.,11,TRBV13,TRBJ2-3,CASFVTDTQYF,TGTGCCAGCTTTGTCACAGATACGCAGTATTTT
.,.,11,TRBV7-2,TRBJ1-3,CATTQGNTIYF,TGTGCCACAACACAGGGAAACACCATATATTTT
.,many,12,TRBV9,TRBJ1-1,CAGEPAARGAFF,TGTGCCGGCGAGCCGGCGGCCCGAGGGGCTTTCTTT
.,.,14,TRBV15,TRBJ1-2,CATSSRTRGYGYTF,TGTGCCACCAGCTCCCGTACAAGGGGCTATGGCTACACCTTC
.,many,13,TRBV13,TRBJ2-7,CASSPGTSGERYF,TGTGCCAGCAGCCCCGGGACCTCTGGCGAGCGGTACTTC
TRBD2,many,17,TRBV4-1,TRBJ2-7,CASSHASGTSGAYEQYF,TGCGCCAGCAGCCATGCTTCCGGGACTAGCGGGGCCTACGAGCAGTACTTC
TRBD1,.,14,TRBV6-6,TRBJ1-5,CAISGDRTNQPQHF,TGTGCCATCAGTGGGGACAGGACTAATCAGCCCCAGCATTTT
TRBD2,.,17,TRBV20-1,TRBJ2-5,CSAIRTSGRLMGEAQYF,TGCAGTGCGATAAGGACTAGCGGGAGGTTAATGGGAGAGGCCCAGTACTTC
.,many,17,TRBV13,TRBJ2-3,CASSLRYDGGFPLMQYF,TGTGCCAGCAGCTTACGTTATGATGGGGGGTTCCCCCTTATGCAGTATTTT
.,many,13,TRBV28,TRBJ2-7,CASKLAGRVEQYF,TGTGCCAGCAAGTTGGCGGGACGGGTCGAGCAGTACTTC
.,.,12,TRBV20-1,TRBJ1-2,CSARDKGLGYTF,TGCAGTGCTAGAGATAAAGGACTAGGCTACACCTTC
.,many,15,TRBV6-6,TRBJ1-1,CASSAKTGKNTEAFF,TGTGCCAGCAGTGCCAAGACAGGAAAGAACACTGAAGCTTTCTTT
.,.,14,TRBV2,TRBJ2-2,CASSPSYSTGELFF,TGTGCCAGCAGTCCATCTTATAGCACCGGGGAGCTGTTTTTT
TRBD1,many,14,TRBV28,TRBJ2-7,CASTLRTGTYEQYF,TGTGCCAGCACCCTAAGGACAGGGACCTACGAGCAGTACTTC
.,.,14,TRBV7-2,TRBJ1-5,CASSLTASNQPQHF,TGTGCCAGCAGCCTGACAGCAAGCAATCAGCCCCAGCATTTT
TRBD1,.,15,TRBV7-4,TRBJ1-5,CASSFRQGPPQPQHF,TGTGCCAGCAGTTTTCGACAGGGGCCCCCTCAGCCCCAGCATTTT
.,many,12,TRBV7-9,TRBJ1-5,CASSESNQPQHF,TGTGCCAGCAGCGAAAGCAATCAGCCCCAGCATTTT
TRBD1,.,17,TRBV6-5,TRBJ2-7,CASHTFTGDRGPYEQYF,TGTGCCAGCCATACTTTTACTGGGGACAGGGGTCCCTACGAGCAGTACTTC
TRBD2,many,16,TRBV10-3,TRBJ2-5,CAISEGLEGTEETQYF,TGTGCCATCAGTGAAGGACTAGAGGGCACTGAAGAGACCCAGTACTTC
.,many,16,TRBV6-5,TRBJ2-7,CASSPLGTRSSYEQYF,TGTGCCAGCAGCCCTTTAGGGACCAGGAGCTCCTACGAGCAGTACTTC
TRBD1,.,13,TRBV20-1,TRBJ1-6,CSASTGGESPLHF,TGCAGTGCTAGCACAGGGGGCGAATCACCCCTCCACTTT
.,many,14,TRBV28,TRBJ2-7,CASSYYGDTYEQYF,TGTGCCAGCAGTTACTATGGGGACACCTACGAGCAGTACTTC
TRBD1,many,15,TRBV28,TRBJ2-7,CASRRGDRGGDEQYF,TGTGCCAGCAGACGCGGCGACAGGGGCGGCGACGAGCAGTACTTC
.,many,12,TRBV7-2,TRBJ1-1,CASSLGINEAFF,TGTGCCAGCAGCTTAGGTATCAATGAAGCTTTCTTT
TRBD2,many,18,TRBV5-1,TRBJ2-5,CASSSTSGRSGGQETQYF,TGCGCCAGCAGCTCAACTAGCGGGAGAAGCGGGGGTCAAGAGACCCAGTACTTC
.,.,13,TRBV20-1,TRBJ1-2,CSADPGARDGYTF,TGCAGTGCTGATCCAGGGGCGAGGGATGGCTACACCTTC